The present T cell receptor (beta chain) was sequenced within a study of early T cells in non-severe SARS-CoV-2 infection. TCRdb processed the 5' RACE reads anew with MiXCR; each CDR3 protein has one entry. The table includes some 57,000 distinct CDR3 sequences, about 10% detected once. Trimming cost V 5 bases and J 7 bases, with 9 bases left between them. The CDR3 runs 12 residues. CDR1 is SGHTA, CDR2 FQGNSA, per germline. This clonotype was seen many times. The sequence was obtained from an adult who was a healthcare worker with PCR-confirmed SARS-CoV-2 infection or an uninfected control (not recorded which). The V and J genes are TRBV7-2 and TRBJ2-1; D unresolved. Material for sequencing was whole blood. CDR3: CASSHPKNEQFF. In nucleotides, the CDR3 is TGTGCCAGCAGCCACCCCAAGAATGAGCAGTTCTTC. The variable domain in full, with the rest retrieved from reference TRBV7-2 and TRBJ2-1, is GAGVSQSPSNKVTEKGKDVELRCDPISGHTALYWYRQSLGQGLEFLIYFQGNSAPDKSGLPSDRFSAERTGGSVSTLTIQRTQQEDSAVYLCASSHPKNEQFFGPGTRLTVL.